This T cell receptor beta chain emerged from a study of response to subunit inactivated influenza vaccine. Study-level points and caveats: Each seasonal flu vaccination may recruit only limited new T cells, authors suggested.

TCRdb called the RT-PCR reads again in MiXCR, with one record for every CDR3 protein. This sample has about half a million distinct CDR3 sequences; about 7.6% occur once, and the top ten carry 13%. There are 14 residues in the CDR3. V was pared by 6 bases and J by 2 bases, with 13 bases between. Germline-derived CDR1 and CDR2 are MDHEN and SYDVKM. On this clonotype: What it binds is unknown.

The rearrangement links TRBV28 to TRBJ1-2; D may be TRBD1 (6 bases). This sequence was found in a man in his fifties or sixties who received an inactivated influenza vaccine. The sample in question was PBMCs from blood, obtained about 23 months after vaccination. The CDR3 sequence: CASSPRGRNYGYTF. CDR3 nucleotide sequence: TGTGCCAGCAGCCCACGGGGGCGAAACTATGGCTACACCTTC.